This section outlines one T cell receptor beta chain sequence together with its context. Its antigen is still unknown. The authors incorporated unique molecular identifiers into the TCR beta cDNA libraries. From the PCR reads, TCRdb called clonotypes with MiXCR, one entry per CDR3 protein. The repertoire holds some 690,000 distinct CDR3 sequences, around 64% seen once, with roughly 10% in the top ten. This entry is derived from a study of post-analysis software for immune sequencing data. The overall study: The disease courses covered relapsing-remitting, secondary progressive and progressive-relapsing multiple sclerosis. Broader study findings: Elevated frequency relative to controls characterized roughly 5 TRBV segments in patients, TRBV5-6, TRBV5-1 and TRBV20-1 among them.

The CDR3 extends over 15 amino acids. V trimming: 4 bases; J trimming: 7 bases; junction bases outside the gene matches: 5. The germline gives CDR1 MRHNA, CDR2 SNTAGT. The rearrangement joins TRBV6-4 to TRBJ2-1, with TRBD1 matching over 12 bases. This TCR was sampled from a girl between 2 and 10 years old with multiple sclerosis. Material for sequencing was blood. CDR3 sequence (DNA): TGTGCCAGCAGTGTGGGGGGACAGGGGGCGAATGAGCAGTTCTTC. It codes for CASSVGGQGANEQFF.